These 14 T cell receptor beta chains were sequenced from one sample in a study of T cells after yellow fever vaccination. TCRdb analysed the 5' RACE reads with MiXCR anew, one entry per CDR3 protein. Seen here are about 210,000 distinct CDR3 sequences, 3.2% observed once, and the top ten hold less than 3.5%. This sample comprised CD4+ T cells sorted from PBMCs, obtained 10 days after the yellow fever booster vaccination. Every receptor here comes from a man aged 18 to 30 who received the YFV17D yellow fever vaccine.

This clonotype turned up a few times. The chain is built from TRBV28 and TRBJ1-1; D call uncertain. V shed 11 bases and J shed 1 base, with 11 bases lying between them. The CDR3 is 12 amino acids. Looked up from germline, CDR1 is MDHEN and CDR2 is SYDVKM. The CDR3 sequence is CASEGKNTEAFF. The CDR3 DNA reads TGTGCCTCGGAGGGAAAGAACACTGAAGCTTTCTTT. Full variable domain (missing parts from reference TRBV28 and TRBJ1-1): DVKVTQSSRYLVKRTGEKVFLECVQDMDHENMFWYRQDPGLGLRLIYFSYDVKMKEKGDIPEGYSVSREKKERFSLILESASTNQTSMYLCASEGKNTEAFFGQGTRLTVV.

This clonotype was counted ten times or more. CDR3 region: CAISGAGQTRSYEQYF. For the CDR3, the DNA is TGTGCCATCAGTGGGGCGGGACAGACTCGCTCCTACGAGCAGTACTTC. J is TRBJ2-7 and V is TRBV10-3, with D possibly TRBD1 on 7 matching bases. Trimming removed 4 bases from V and 0 bases from J, with 16 bases in between. Germline V gives CDR1 ENHRY, CDR2 SYGVKD. This CDR3 has 16 residues.

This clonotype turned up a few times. The CDR3 loop reads CASSFGPVPSYEQYF. In DNA, the CDR3 is TGTGCCAGCAGCTTCGGGCCAGTACCATCCTACGAGCAGTACTTC. The V call is TRBV7-9, the J call TRBJ2-7; no clear D gene. Germline V gene lookup returns CDR1 SEHNR and CDR2 FQNEAQ (reference sequence). V lost 3 bases, J lost 1 base, and 13 bases lay in between. The CDR3 extends over 15 amino acids. Supplemented by reference TRBV7-9 and TRBJ2-7, the full variable domain reads DTGVSQNPRHKITKRGQNVTFRCDPISEHNRLYWYRQTLGQGPEFLTYFQNEAQLEKSRLLSDRFSAERPKGSFSTLEIQRTEQGDSAMYLCASSFGPVPSYEQYFGPGTRLTVT.

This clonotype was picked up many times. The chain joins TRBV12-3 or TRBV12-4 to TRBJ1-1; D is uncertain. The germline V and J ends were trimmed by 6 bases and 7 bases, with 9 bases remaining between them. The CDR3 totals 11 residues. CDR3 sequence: CASRAQNEAFF. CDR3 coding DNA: TGTGCCAGCAGGGCGCAGAATGAAGCTTTCTTT.

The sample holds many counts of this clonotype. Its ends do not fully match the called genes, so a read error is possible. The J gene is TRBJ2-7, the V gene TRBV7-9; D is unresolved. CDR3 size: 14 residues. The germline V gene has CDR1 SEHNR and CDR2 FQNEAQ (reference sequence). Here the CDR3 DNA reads TGTGCCAGCAGCTTAGAGGTGGCGGTAGGGCCTCTCTCCTTC. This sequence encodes CASSLEVAVGPLSF.

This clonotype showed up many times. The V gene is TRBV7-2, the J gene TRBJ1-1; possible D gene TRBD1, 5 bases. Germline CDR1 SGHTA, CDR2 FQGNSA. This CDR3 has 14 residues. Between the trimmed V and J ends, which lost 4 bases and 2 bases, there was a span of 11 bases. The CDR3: CASSSGGGNTEAFF. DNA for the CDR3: TGTGCCAGCAGCTCCGGGGGGGGAAACACTGAAGCTTTCTTT.

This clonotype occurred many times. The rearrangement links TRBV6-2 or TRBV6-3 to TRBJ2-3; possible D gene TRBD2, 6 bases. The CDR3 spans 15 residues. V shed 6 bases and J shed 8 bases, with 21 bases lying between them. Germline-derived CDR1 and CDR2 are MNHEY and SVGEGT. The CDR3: CASSSPGTRPGTQYF. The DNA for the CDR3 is TGTGCCAGCAGCAGTCCCGGGACTCGGCCTGGTACGCAGTATTTT.

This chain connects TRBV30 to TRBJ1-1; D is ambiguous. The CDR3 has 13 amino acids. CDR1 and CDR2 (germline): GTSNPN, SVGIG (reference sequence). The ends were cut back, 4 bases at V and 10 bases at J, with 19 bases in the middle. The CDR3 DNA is TGTGCCTGGAACGCCGGGTTGGGCCGAGGAGCTTTCTTT. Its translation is CAWNAGLGRGAFF.

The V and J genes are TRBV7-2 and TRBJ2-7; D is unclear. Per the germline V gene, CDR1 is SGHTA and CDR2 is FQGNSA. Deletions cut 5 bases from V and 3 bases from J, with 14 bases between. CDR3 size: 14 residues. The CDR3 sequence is CASSESGRNYEQYV. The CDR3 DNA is TGTGCCAGCAGCGAATCAGGACGGAACTACGAGCAGTACGTC.

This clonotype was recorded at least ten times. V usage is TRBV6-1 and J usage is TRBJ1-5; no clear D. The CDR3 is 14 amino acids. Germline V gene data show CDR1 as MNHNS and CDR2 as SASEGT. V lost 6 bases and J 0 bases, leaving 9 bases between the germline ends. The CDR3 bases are TGTGCCAGCAGGCCGGAGTATAGCAATCAGCCCCAGCATTTT. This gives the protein CASRPEYSNQPQHF.

The CDR3 region is CRAEGSNTEAFF. Written as DNA, the CDR3 is TGCAGAGCCGAGGGGAGCAACACTGAAGCTTTCTTT. This chain connects TRBV20-1 to TRBJ1-1; D perhaps matches TRBD1 (5 bases). The CDR3 length is 12 residues. The germline gives CDR1 DFQATT, CDR2 SNEGSKA (reference sequence).

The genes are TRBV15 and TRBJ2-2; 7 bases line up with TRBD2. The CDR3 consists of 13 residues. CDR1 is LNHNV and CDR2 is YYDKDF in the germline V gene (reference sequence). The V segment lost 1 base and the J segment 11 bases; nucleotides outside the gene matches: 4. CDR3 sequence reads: CATSRAGGLELFF. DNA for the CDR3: TGTGCCACCAGCAGAGCGGGGGGTCTAGAGCTGTTTTTT.

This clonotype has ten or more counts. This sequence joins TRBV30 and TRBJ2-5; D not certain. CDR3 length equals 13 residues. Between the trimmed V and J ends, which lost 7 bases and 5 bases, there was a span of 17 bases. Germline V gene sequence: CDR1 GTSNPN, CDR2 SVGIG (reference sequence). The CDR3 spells CASAFDSLETQYF. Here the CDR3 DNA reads TGTGCCTCCGCTTTCGATAGCCTGGAGACCCAGTACTTC.

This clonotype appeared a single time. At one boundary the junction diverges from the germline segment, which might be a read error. In DNA, the CDR3 is TGTGCTTGTGGTTTTGGTCACACTGAAGCTTTCTTT. Translation gives CACGFGHTEAFF. The chain is built from TRBV12-5 and TRBJ1-1; D is unresolved. There are 12 residues in the CDR3. Germline V gene sequence: CDR1 LGHNT, CDR2 FRNRAP.